This T cell receptor (beta chain) was profiled in a study of blood T cell repertoires in COVID-19. Study summary: Material from acute and convalescent COVID-19 was sourced from the United States, Italy and Spain.

Turning to this clone: The same CDR3 is also encoded by other DNA sequences in this sample.

Assay: immunoSEQ multiplex PCR; the TCRdb copy retains only in-frame clones and omits some. The sample consists of more than 200,000 clones, approximately 80% of them appearing once. CDR1 and CDR2 from the germline V gene are KGHSH and LQKENI. V gave up 0 bases and J gave up 3 bases, with 6 bases separating them. This CDR3 has 13 amino acids. The chain combines TRBV18 with TRBJ2-7; D is undetermined. The source is a woman older than 75 with acute or convalescent COVID-19. Sequences were obtained from peripheral blood. This CDR3 reads CASSPPSGYEQYF. The CDR3 DNA is TGTGCCAGCTCACCACCATCGGGCTACGAGCAGTACTTC.